The 9 T cell receptor beta chains presented below share a single source sample, sequenced in a study of T cell repertoires in cytomegalovirus infection. Antigens for these TCRs are unknown. One entry per CDR3 protein, called by TCRdb with MiXCR from the reads. The table lists around 540,000 distinct CDR3 sequences, about 33% of them singletons. The specimen was cultured PBMCs, collected from culture after CMV antigen stimulation. These receptors came from a human donor in good health (CMV status not recorded). Some clones in this sample may be carry-over from other donors' samples.

The chain links TRBV7-2 to TRBJ1-3; 7 bases are a match to TRBD1. The germline CDR1 and CDR2 sequences are SGHTA and FQGNSA. The CDR3 has 16 amino acids. V lost 2 bases, J lost 3 bases, and 7 bases stayed unmatched. Written as DNA, the CDR3 is TGTGCCAGCAGCTTAAACCCCGGGACAGTTGGAAACACCATATATTTT. Its translation: CASSLNPGTVGNTIYF. Combining the CDR3 with reference TRBV7-2 and TRBJ1-3 gives the whole variable domain GAGVSQSPSNKVTEKGKDVELRCDPISGHTALYWYRQSLGQGLEFLIYFQGNSAPDKSGLPSDRFSAERTGGSVSTLTIQRTQQEDSAVYLCASSLNPGTVGNTIYFGEGSWLTVV.

The V call is TRBV14, the J call TRBJ2-3, with 13 bases lining up with TRBD2. The CDR3 runs 15 residues. CDR1 is SGHDN and CDR2 is FVKESK in the germline V gene. Trimming cost V 4 bases and J 5 bases; bases outside gene matches: 3. The CDR3 loop is CASSPTSGRGDTQYF. Written as DNA, the CDR3 is TGTGCCAGCAGCCCCACTAGCGGGAGGGGAGATACGCAGTATTTT.

The chain employs TRBV6-2 or TRBV6-3 and TRBJ1-1; D might be TRBD1 (6 bases). The CDR3 is 16 residues long. V lost 6 bases and J lost 1, with 18 bases in between. Germline V gene lookup returns CDR1 MNHEY and CDR2 SVGEGT. The CDR3 DNA follows: TGTGCCAGCAGCCCTAGGCCGGGACACGGGAACACTGAAGCTTTCTTT. Translated, it gives CASSPRPGHGNTEAFF.

This CDR3 reads CASSSPLLGLATDTQYF. DNA for the CDR3: TGTGCCAGCAGCTCCCCGTTACTCGGCCTGGCCACAGATACGCAGTATTTT. This chain joins TRBV7-2 and TRBJ2-3; D is unclear. The CDR3 consists of 17 residues. Germline V lookup: CDR1 SGHTA, CDR2 FQGNSA. Trimming pared 4 bases from V and 2 bases from J, leaving 19 bases between.

V usage is TRBV28 and J usage is TRBJ2-5, with 10 bases aligning to TRBD2. Germline V gene sequence: CDR1 MDHEN, CDR2 SYDVKM. This CDR3 spans 17 amino acids. Trimming removed 3 bases from V and 1 base from J; junction bases left unmatched: 8. Here the CDR3 reads CASSFTSGMSFQETQYF. CDR3 in DNA: TGTGCCAGCAGTTTTACTAGCGGGATGAGCTTCCAAGAGACCCAGTACTTC.

Points on this clonotype: Given a much more abundant clone one base away, this may be a read error. The rearrangement links TRBV7-2 to TRBJ1-5; D unclear. The germline CDR1 and CDR2 sequences are SGHTA and FQGNSA. The CDR3 length is 15 residues. Trimming took off 2 bases at V and 11 bases at J, with 19 bases between the two ends. The CDR3 is CASSLFPGVGQSQHF. CDR3 nucleotides: TGTGCCAGCAGCTTATTTCCGGGAGTTGGGCAGTCCCAGCATTTT.

This clonotype was detected once. The rearrangement uses TRBV10-3 and TRBJ2-2; TRBD2 matches at 9 bases. With 6 bases clipped from V and 5 bases from J, the junction kept 7 bases outside the gene matches. Germline CDR1 ENHRY, CDR2 SYGVKD. The CDR3 extends over 15 amino acids. The CDR3 DNA reads as TGTGCCATCAGCGGCGGGAGGGCCTGGACCGGGGAGCTGTTTTTT. Translation: CAISGGRAWTGELFF.

This clonotype was seen a handful of times. V and J are TRBV28 and TRBJ2-7, with 9 bases lining up with TRBD1. CDR3 length: 14 residues. Germline V gives CDR1 MDHEN, CDR2 SYDVKM. The V segment lost 7 bases and the J segment 3 bases; nucleotides outside the gene matches: 7. The CDR3 coding sequence is TGTGCCAGCACTTTGACAGGGGGTTACTACGAGCAGTACTTC. Protein: CASTLTGGYYEQYF.

This clonotype was seen a handful of times. The chain employs TRBV15 and TRBJ2-5, with D possibly TRBD2 on 6 matching bases. V gave up 3 bases and J gave up 5 bases, with 13 bases separating them. Germline loops: CDR1 LNHNV, CDR2 YYDKDF (reference sequence). The CDR3 totals 14 residues. CDR3 coding DNA: TGTGCCACCAGCAGGCGCGGGGCCCTGGAGACCCAGTACTTC. Protein: CATSRRGALETQYF.